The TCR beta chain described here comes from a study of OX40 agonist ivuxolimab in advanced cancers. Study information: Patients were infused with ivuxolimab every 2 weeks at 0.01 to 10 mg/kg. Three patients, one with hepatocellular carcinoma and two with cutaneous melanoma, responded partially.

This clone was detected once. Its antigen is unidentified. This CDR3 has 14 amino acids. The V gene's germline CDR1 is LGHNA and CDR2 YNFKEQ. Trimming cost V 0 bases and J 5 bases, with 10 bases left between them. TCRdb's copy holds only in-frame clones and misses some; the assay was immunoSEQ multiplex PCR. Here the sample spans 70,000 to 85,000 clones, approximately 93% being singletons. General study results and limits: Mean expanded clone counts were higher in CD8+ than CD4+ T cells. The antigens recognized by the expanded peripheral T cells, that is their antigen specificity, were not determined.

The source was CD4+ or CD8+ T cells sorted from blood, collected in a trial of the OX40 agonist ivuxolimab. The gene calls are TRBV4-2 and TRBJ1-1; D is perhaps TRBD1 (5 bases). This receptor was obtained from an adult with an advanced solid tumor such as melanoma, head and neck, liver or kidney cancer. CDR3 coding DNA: TGTGCCAGCAGCCAAGATGGGGGGGGAACTGAAGCTTTCTTT. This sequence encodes CASSQDGGGTEAFF.